Given below is one TCR beta chain in context. In the study's own analysis: From reference gene primer amplification, estimates of nucleated cell counts were derived. TCRdb's table, derived via immunoSEQ multiplex PCR, lists solely in-frame clones and lacks some. That table furnishes V, J and clone size, whereas the DNA furnished D and trimming. Here the sample spans some 300,000 clones, more than 85% being singletons. This record belongs to a study of blood T cell repertoires in COVID-19. Study at large: Italy, Spain and the United States were the sources of the convalescent and acute COVID-19 samples.

V was shortened by 1 base and J by 7 bases, with 11 bases between the two germline ends. The CDR3 contains 14 residues. Germline loops: CDR1 SEHNR, CDR2 FQNEAQ (reference sequence). The sequence came from a woman aged 25-40 years who had recovered from COVID-19. The chain uses TRBV7-9 and TRBJ1-5; D might be TRBD1 (5 bases). Material: PBMCs or T cells enriched from blood (not recorded which). The CDR3 coding sequence is TGTGCCAGCAGCTTAGAGGGAGGGGACCAGCCCCAGCATTTT. Its translation: CASSLEGGDQPQHF.